Shown below are 19 T cell receptor beta chains from a single sample sequenced in a study of T-cell reconstitution after alpha-beta-depleted transplantation in children. Construction of the TCRbeta library involved unique molecular identifiers. TCRdb processed the PCR reads anew with MiXCR; each CDR3 protein has one entry. The data contain about 980,000 distinct CDR3 sequences, about 29% of them seen just once; the ten biggest clones take up roughly 30%. This material consisted of PBMCs, mostly from graft donor cells, taken 360 days after TCRalphabeta/CD19-depleted stem cell transplant. These receptor sequences come from a boy less than two years old who had a stem cell transplant for SCID, so the T cells may come from the graft donor.

The chain links TRBV9 to TRBJ2-3; tentatively, D is TRBD2 (5 bases). CDR1 SGDLS and CDR2 YYNGEE come from the germline V gene. This CDR3 is built from 14 residues. V was cut by 4 bases and J by 3 bases, with 12 bases left in between. CDR3 residues: CASSSSRGTDTQYF. CDR3 sequence (DNA): TGTGCCAGCAGCTCCTCCCGGGGTACAGATACGCAGTATTTT.

In this sample, this clonotype turned up once. The rearrangement uses TRBV7-2 and TRBJ2-1; D is perhaps TRBD1 or TRBD2 (5 bases each). Per the germline V gene, CDR1 is SGHTA and CDR2 is FQGNSA. The ends were cut back, 1 base at V and 9 bases at J, with 13 bases in the middle. This CDR3 comprises 14 residues. For the CDR3, the DNA is TGTGCCAGCAGCTTAGGGGGACCAGTGACTGAGCAGTTCTTC. The encoded protein is CASSLGGPVTEQFF.

This chain connects TRBV12-3 or TRBV12-4 to TRBJ2-1, with 8 positions matching TRBD1. The CDR3 totals 14 residues. The trim removed 7 bases at V and 7 bases at J, leaving 9 bases unmatched. The CDR3 nucleotides are TGTGCCAGCATTGCGGACAGGGTAATAAATGAGCAGTTCTTC. Its protein is CASIADRVINEQFF.

CDR3 coding DNA: TGTGCCAGCACTGGTCTAGCGGGCCTAATTAGCTCCTACAATGAGCAGTTCTTC. It specifies CASTGLAGLISSYNEQFF. The chain uses TRBV12-3 or TRBV12-4 and TRBJ2-1, with 8 bases aligning to TRBD2. Trimming removed 7 bases from V and 0 bases from J; junction bases left unmatched: 14. The CDR3 loop spans 18 amino acids.

V gene TRBV5-1 combines with J gene TRBJ1-1, with D hard to call. Per germline, CDR1 SGHRS and CDR2 YFSETQ. With 5 bases removed from V and 1 base from J, the gap between germline ends came to 9 bases. The CDR3 spans 13 residues. In DNA form, the CDR3 reads TGCGCCAGCAGGGGCATGGGGAACACTGAAGCTTTCTTT. The encoded protein is CASRGMGNTEAFF.

This clonotype has more than one count but fewer than ten. The rearrangement uses TRBV4-2 and TRBJ2-6; D is ambiguous. V gave up 0 bases and J gave up 4 bases, with 16 bases separating them. The CDR3 extends over 18 amino acids. CDR1 and CDR2 from the germline V gene are LGHNA and YNFKEQ. This CDR3 is CASSQDDGRSSGANVLTF. As DNA, the CDR3 is TGTGCCAGCAGCCAAGATGACGGACGTTCGTCGGGGGCCAACGTCCTGACTTTC.

This clonotype was observed a few times. V usage is TRBV9 and J usage is TRBJ2-3; D is unresolved. The CDR3 covers 15 residues. V lost 6 bases and J 0 bases, leaving 14 bases between the germline ends. Germline V CDR1 and CDR2: SGDLS, YYNGEE. This chain's CDR3 is CASTLDRWSTDTQYF. Written as DNA, the CDR3 is TGTGCCAGCACACTCGATAGGTGGAGCACAGATACGCAGTATTTT.

This clonotype was recorded a few times. V gene TRBV28 combines with J gene TRBJ1-2; unclear D gene. The CDR3 totals 13 residues. Trimming stripped 6 bases from V and 6 bases from J, with 14 bases between. Germline-derived CDR1 and CDR2 are MDHEN and SYDVKM. This chain's CDR3 is CASRATLTNGYTF. DNA for the CDR3: TGTGCCAGCAGGGCCACCCTAACCAATGGCTACACCTTC.

The chain joins TRBV7-6 to TRBJ2-3; D perhaps matches TRBD1 (5 bases). V was shortened by 5 bases and J by 1 base, with 13 bases between the two germline ends. Germline values: CDR1 SGHVS, CDR2 FNYEAQ. The CDR3 has 15 amino acids. The CDR3 here is CASSPTGPGTDTQYF. CDR3 bases: TGTGCCAGCAGCCCAACAGGCCCGGGCACAGATACGCAGTATTTT.

The sample holds a few counts of this clonotype. The chain recombines TRBV5-1 with TRBJ1-2; no definite D call. Germline CDR1 and CDR2: SGHRS and YFSETQ. There are 15 residues in the CDR3. V gave up 0 bases and J gave up 4 bases, with 13 bases separating them. CDR3 in DNA: TGCGCCAGCAGCTTGGACATAAGAAACCCCTATGGCTACACCTTC. It yields the protein CASSLDIRNPYGYTF. The whole variable domain, remainder taken from reference TRBV5-1 and TRBJ1-2, is KAGVTQTPRYLIKTRGQQVTLSCSPISGHRSVSWYQQTPGQGLQFLFEYFSETQRNKGNFPGRFSGRQFSNSRSEMNVSTLELGDSALYLCASSLDIRNPYGYTFGSGTRLTVV.

This clonotype came up a few times. The chain joins TRBV5-1 to TRBJ1-1; 7 bases map to TRBD1. This CDR3 has 14 amino acids. Germline V gene sequence: CDR1 SGHRS, CDR2 YFSETQ. V shed 4 bases and J 11 bases; nucleotides not matched to a gene: 14. CDR3 amino acids: CASSQTTGEGGAFF. As DNA, the CDR3 is TGCGCCAGCAGCCAGACCACAGGGGAGGGAGGGGCTTTCTTT.

The V gene is TRBV5-1, the J gene TRBJ2-3; maybe TRBD2 (5 bases). Germline CDR1 reads SGHRS; CDR2 reads YFSETQ. The V end lost 4 bases, the J end lost 8 bases, and 11 bases lay between the germline ends. This CDR3 is 12 amino acids long. CDR3 coding DNA: TGCGCCAGCAGCGCAAGAGAGGGTACGCAGTATTTT. This codes for CASSAREGTQYF.

This chain uses TRBV6-1 with TRBJ1-1; no clear D gene. There are 14 residues in the CDR3. With 5 bases removed from V and 1 base from J, the gap between germline ends came to 11 bases. From germline, CDR1 is MNHNS and CDR2 SASEGT. The CDR3 DNA is TGTGCCAGCAGTAGCCTCGGACCGAACACTGAAGCTTTCTTT. Translated, it gives CASSSLGPNTEAFF.

CDR3: CSAPRDGTYEQYF. The CDR3 DNA sequence: TGCAGTGCACCTCGGGACGGAACCTACGAGCAGTACTTC. V usage is TRBV20-1 and J usage is TRBJ2-7; either TRBD1 or TRBD2 may supply D (5 bases each). The V gene's germline CDR1 is DFQATT and CDR2 SNEGSKA (reference sequence). The V end was cut by 6 bases, the J end by 2 bases, with 14 bases between. The CDR3 spans 13 residues.

This clonotype was seen a few times. The chain is built from TRBV4-1 and TRBJ1-1; D is ambiguous. Germline values: CDR1 MGHRA, CDR2 YSYEKL. The germline V and J ends were trimmed by 7 bases and 1 base, with 13 bases remaining between them. The CDR3 consists of 14 residues. In nucleotides, the CDR3 is TGCGCCAGCACCGACCGAACCCAGAACACTGAAGCTTTCTTT. Its translation is CASTDRTQNTEAFF.

The chain is built from TRBV20-1 and TRBJ2-1, with D perhaps TRBD1 (6 bases). CDR1 and CDR2 (germline): DFQATT, SNEGSKA (reference sequence). V was trimmed by 3 bases and J by 5 bases, leaving 14 bases between them. The CDR3 length is 14 residues. CDR3 DNA: TGCAGTGCTAGCAAACAGGGTGGAAACAATGAGCAGTTCTTC. It translates to CSASKQGGNNEQFF.

V and J are TRBV20-1 and TRBJ1-5; the D gene is possibly TRBD1 (5 bases). Trimming removed 0 bases at V and 4 bases at J, with 16 bases between. The CDR3 length is 16 residues. CDR1 and CDR2 (germline): DFQATT, SNEGSKA (reference sequence). The CDR3 coding sequence is TGCAGTGCTAGAGATTCGGGGGTAGGGGCAAATCAGCCCCAGCATTTT. It translates to CSARDSGVGANQPQHF.

This clonotype was counted between two and nine times. The CDR3 loop is CASSQVWLEDQSSYEQYF. The CDR3 coding sequence is TGCGCCAGCAGCCAAGTCTGGTTGGAGGATCAGAGCTCCTACGAGCAGTACTTC. The chain is built from TRBV4-3 and TRBJ2-7; a possible D gene is TRBD2 (5 bases). The CDR3 has 18 residues. In germline, CDR1 is LGHNA, CDR2 YSLEER. V was cut by 1 base and J by 0 bases, with 19 bases left in between.

The table lists this clonotype with a few counts. The V gene is TRBV24-1, the J gene TRBJ1-2; D not resolved. The germline V gene encodes CDR1 KGHDR and CDR2 SFDVKD. Trimming shortened V by 5 bases and J by 1 base, and 7 bases separated the two germline ends. This CDR3 has 13 amino acids. The CDR3 here is CATSVAVNYGYTF. The CDR3 region has the DNA TGTGCCACCAGTGTTGCAGTTAACTATGGCTACACCTTC.